The present entry profiles one T cell receptor (beta chain) with its context. Its specificity is unknown. CDR3 length: 15 residues. Per the germline V gene, CDR1 is MGHDK and CDR2 is SYGVNS. V lost 3 bases and J lost 4, with 15 bases in between. The sample comes from a study of shared clonotypes between healthy human individuals. Sequenced by immunoSEQ multiplex PCR; TCRdb stores in-frame clones only, minus some. The table lists hundreds of thousands of clones, less than 85% of them singletons. Study conclusions and caveats: Estimated richness values were generally larger in naive subsets than in memory subsets. Some naive CD4 clonotypes, approximately 4.5%, turned up in common across several donors. Relative to their counterparts shared across all four donors, non-shared clonotypes exhibited diminished generation probabilities.

Sequenced input: memory CD4+ T cells sorted from blood. The subset is: CD45RA-negative fraction. V is TRBV25-1 and J is TRBJ1-1; maybe TRBD1 (6 bases). The TCR comes from a woman aged 25 to 39 in good health. The CDR3 region is CASSDSRGKVTEAFF. Here the CDR3 DNA reads TGTGCCAGCAGTGATAGCAGGGGAAAGGTCACTGAAGCTTTCTTT. Looking up the rest from reference TRBV25-1 and TRBJ1-1 gives the full variable domain: EADIYQTPRYLVIGTGKKITLECSQTMGHDKMYWYQQDPGMELHLIHYSYGVNSTEKGDLSSESTVSRIRTEHFPLTLESARPSHTSQYLCASSDSRGKVTEAFFGQGTRLTVV.